This record concerns one T cell receptor beta chain sequence. Its antigen target is currently unknown. Base qualities were left out, and no much larger clone turns up one base away. The immunoSEQ Assay, a bias-controlled multiplex PCR, was used to amplify TCRbeta CDR3 regions from genomic DNA. The authors processed their data as follows. The number of nucleated cells in each sample was estimated from the amplification of reference gene primers within the assay. Sequence reads were collapsed and filtered to measure the absolute abundance of every unique TCRbeta CDR3 rearrangement. For each sample, productive Simpson clonality was calculated by taking the square root of Simpson's diversity index across productive rearrangements. TCRdb's version of the immuneACCESS table is confined to in-frame rearrangements and falls short of the full clone set. An unresolved V gene accounts for under half of the shortfall where checked; the remainder is of unknown origin. For V, J and clone size, that table is used; D and trimming come from the DNA. The sample includes more than 100,000 clones, with about four fifths observed a single time. Clones ranked in the top ten supply about 4% of the sample.

These data are taken from a study of blood T cell repertoires in COVID-19 (dated by TCRdb to the early 2020s). Turning to the overall study: Samples from collaborators originated in the United States, Italy and Spain and spanned both the acute and convalescent phases of COVID-19. Sample metadata almost always included a de-identified subject ID, COVID-19 status, age in years and sex. Samples came from the ongoing ImmuneRACE study (first 160 participants) plus 1,254 subjects from 6 global collaborators. Where HLA class I and class II types were available, the types were taken from metadata supplied by the sample provider, not from assay-based typing. The repertoires were released in a freely available public database intended as a resource for research on the immune response to SARS-CoV-2. Deeply sampled blood TCRbeta repertoires from subjects exposed to, actively infected with, or recovered from COVID-19 were included in the dataset. The material from the prospective study consisted of cDNA or gDNA derived from T cells, B-cell-depleted T cells, or PBMCs.

What the study reported, not specific to this receptor: The quantity of clinical and demographic metadata differed by source and by participant and was supplied without curation.

Participants in the prospective study were aged about 18 to 100 years, lived in about two dozen United States geographic areas, and enrolled through a virtual design. In the prospective study, participants were assigned to cohorts based on the clinical history participants reported in a screening survey and a study questionnaire. Recovered participants in ImmuneRACE Cohort 3 were defined as having two consecutive negative NP/OP PCR tests, clearance from a healthcare professional, or resolution of symptoms. In the prospective study, mobile phlebotomists collected whole blood, serum and a nasopharyngeal or oropharyngeal swab from each participant. Over an approximately two-month period, participants in the prospective study had the option of providing additional blood draws and questionnaires. Before DNA extraction, blood samples from the prospective study were shipped at room temperature or frozen.

The CDR3 has 17 amino acids, counting the end cysteine and phenylalanine. Here the CDR3 DNA is all that survives: 51 bases in frame from base 1. V lost 6 bases and J lost 9 bases, and the count of bases not matched to a germline gene is 11. CDR1 SNHLY and CDR2 FYNNEI were looked up in the germline V gene. The sequence links TRBV2 to TRBJ2-1, with 16 middle bases fitting TRBD2. The clonotype was recovered from a woman in her 30s who had recovered from COVID-19. The sequencing sample was made of PBMCs or T cells enriched from blood (not recorded which). The DNA sequence is as follows: TGTGCCAGCAGACCGGGACTAGCGGGAGGGCCAGGGGGTGAGCAGTTCTTC. This encodes CASRPGLAGGPGGEQFF.